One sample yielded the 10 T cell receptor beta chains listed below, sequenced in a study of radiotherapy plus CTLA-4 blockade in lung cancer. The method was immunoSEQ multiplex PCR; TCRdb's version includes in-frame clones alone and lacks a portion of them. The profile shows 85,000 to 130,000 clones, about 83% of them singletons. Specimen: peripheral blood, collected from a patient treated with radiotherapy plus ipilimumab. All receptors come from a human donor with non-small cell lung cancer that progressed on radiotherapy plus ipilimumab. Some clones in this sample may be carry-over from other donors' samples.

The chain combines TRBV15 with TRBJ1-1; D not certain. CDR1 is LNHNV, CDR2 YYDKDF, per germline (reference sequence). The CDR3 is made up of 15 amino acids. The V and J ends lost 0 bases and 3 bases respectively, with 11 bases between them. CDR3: CATSRDSAGDTEAFF. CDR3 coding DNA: TGTGCCACCAGCAGAGATAGTGCCGGGGACACTGAAGCTTTCTTT.

This CDR3 is CASSLPRSSGAKEAFF. The CDR3, as DNA: TGTGCCAGCAGCTTGCCCCGGTCGTCAGGGGCGAAGGAAGCTTTCTTT. V is TRBV11-2 and J is TRBJ1-1, with D perhaps TRBD1 (6 bases). Germline CDR1 reads SGHAT; CDR2 reads FQNNGV. This CDR3 has 16 amino acids. Trimming stripped 3 bases from V and 8 bases from J, with 22 bases between.

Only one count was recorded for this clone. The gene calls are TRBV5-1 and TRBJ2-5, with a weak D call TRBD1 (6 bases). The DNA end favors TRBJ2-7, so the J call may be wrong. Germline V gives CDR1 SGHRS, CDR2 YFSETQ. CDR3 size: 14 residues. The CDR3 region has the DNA TGCGCCAGCAGCTTCTCACAGGGCAGGGGCGAGCAGTACTTC. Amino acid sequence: CASSFSQGRGEQYF.

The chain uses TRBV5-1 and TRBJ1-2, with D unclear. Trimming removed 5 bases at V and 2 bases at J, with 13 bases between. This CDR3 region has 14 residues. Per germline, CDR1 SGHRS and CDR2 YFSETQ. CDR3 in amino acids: CASRREPPNYGYTF. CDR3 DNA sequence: TGCGCCAGCAGACGAGAACCACCAAACTATGGCTACACCTTC.

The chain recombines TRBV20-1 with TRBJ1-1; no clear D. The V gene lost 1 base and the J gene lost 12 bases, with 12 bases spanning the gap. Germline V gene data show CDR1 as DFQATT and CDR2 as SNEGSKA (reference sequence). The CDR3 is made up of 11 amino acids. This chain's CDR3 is CSARAQGRPFF. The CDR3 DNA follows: TGCAGTGCTAGAGCACAAGGCCGTCCTTTCTTT.

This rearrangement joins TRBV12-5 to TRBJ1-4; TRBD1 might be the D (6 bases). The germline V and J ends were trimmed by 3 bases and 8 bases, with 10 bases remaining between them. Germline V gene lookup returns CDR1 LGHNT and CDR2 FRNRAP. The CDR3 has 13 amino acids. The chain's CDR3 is CASGFRGGEKLFF. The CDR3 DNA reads TGTGCTAGTGGTTTCAGGGGAGGGGAAAAACTGTTTTTT.

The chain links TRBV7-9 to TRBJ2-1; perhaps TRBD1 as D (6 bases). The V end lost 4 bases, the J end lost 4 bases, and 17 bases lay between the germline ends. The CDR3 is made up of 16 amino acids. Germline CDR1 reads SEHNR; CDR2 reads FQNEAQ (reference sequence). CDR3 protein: CASSSRGYPLYNEQFF. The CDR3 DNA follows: TGTGCCAGCAGCTCCAGGGGCTACCCCCTTTACAATGAGCAGTTCTTC.

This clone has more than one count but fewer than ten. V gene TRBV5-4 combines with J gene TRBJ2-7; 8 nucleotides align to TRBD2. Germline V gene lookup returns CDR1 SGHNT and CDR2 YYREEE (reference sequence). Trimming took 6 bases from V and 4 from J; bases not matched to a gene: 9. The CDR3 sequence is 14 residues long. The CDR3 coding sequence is TGTGCCAGCACCCCGGGAGGGGGGGGTTACGAGCAGTACTTC. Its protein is CASTPGGGGYEQYF.

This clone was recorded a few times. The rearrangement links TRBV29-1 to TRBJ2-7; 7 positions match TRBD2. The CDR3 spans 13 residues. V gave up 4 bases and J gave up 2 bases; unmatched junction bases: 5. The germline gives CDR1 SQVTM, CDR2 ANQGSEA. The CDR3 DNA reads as TGCAGCGTTGCGCGGGGGACCGCCTACGAGCAGTACTTC. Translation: CSVARGTAYEQYF.

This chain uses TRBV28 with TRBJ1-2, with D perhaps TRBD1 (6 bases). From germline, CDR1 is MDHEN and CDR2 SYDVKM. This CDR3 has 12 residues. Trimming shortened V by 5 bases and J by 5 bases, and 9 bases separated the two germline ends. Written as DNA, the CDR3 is TGTGCCAGCAGTCCCGGACAGTATGGCTACACCTTC. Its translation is CASSPGQYGYTF.